This T cell receptor beta chain was sequenced for a study of blood T cells in healthy people across ages. Study-wide findings and caveats: A conclusive naive versus antigen-experienced comparison was prevented by the unsorted PBMCs.

In regard to this clonotype: What it binds is not known.

The use of a sample-barcoded 5' primer and a J-beta primer mix characterized a second PCR of about 7 to 12 cycles. TCRdb fed the 5' RACE reads into MiXCR, producing one record per CDR3 protein. The data show about a million distinct CDR3 sequences, around 54% seen once. This sequence was found in a woman aged 60-70 years in good health. Sequencing was performed on blood.

The CDR3 sequence: CASSSGLGTPKFYEQYF. The CDR3, as DNA: TGTGCCAGCAGCTCGGGACTAGGGACTCCCAAATTCTACGAGCAGTACTTC. The V and J genes are TRBV3-1 and TRBJ2-7, with 8 bases fitting TRBD2. From germline, CDR1 is LGHDT and CDR2 YNNKEL (reference sequence). With V trimmed by 5 bases and J by 3 bases, 15 bases remained unmatched. The CDR3 consists of 17 residues.